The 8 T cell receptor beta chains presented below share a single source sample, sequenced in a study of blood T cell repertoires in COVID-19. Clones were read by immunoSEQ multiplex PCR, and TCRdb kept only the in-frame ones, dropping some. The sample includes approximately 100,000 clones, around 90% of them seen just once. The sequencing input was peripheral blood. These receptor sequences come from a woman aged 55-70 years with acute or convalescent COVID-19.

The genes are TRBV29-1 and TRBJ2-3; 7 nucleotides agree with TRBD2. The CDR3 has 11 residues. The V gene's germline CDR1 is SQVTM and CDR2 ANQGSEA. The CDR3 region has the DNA TGCGGTAGCGGGAGCACAGATACGCAGTATTTT. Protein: CGSGSTDTQYF.

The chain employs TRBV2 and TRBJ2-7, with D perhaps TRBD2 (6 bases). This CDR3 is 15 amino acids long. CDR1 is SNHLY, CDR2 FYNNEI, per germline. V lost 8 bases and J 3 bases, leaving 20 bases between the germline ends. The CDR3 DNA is TGTGCCAGCCCACCCGGGTTAGCGGAGCACTACGAGCAGTACGTC. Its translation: CASPPGLAEHYEQYV.

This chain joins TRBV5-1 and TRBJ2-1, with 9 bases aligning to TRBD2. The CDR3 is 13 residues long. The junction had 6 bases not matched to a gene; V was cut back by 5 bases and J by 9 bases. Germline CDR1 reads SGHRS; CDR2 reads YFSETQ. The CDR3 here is CASSIAGVGEQFF. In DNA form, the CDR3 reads TGCGCCAGCAGTATAGCGGGAGTGGGTGAGCAGTTCTTC.

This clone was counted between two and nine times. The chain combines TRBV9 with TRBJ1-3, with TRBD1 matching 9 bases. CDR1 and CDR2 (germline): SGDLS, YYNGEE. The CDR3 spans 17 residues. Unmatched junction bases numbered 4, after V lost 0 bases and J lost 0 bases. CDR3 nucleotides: TGTGCCAGCAGCGTAGGAATGGGACAGGGCTCTGGAAACACCATATATTTT. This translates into CASSVGMGQGSGNTIYF.

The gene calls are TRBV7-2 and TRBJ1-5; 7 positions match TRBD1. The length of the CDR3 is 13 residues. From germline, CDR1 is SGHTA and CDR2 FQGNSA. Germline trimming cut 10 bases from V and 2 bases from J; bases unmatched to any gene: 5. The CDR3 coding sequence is TGTGCCATCGATACAGGGGGCAATCAGCCCCAGCATTTT. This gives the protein CAIDTGGNQPQHF.

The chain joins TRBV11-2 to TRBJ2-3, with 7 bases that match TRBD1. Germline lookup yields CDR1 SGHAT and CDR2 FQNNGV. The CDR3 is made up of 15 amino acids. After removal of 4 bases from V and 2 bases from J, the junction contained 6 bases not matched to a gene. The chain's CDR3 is CASSSSTGLTDTQYF. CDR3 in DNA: TGTGCCAGCAGCTCCTCGACAGGGCTCACAGATACGCAGTATTTT.

The CDR3 DNA is TGTGCCAGCAGCTCTCTAGCGGGATCGTCAGAGACCCAGTACTTC. Residues: CASSSLAGSSETQYF. The chain combines TRBV6-2 or TRBV6-3 with TRBJ2-5; 9 nucleotides agree with TRBD2. The CDR3 totals 15 residues. Germline V gene data show CDR1 as MNHEY and CDR2 as SVGEGT. V shed 6 bases, J shed 4 bases, and the junction held 9 bases outside the gene matches.

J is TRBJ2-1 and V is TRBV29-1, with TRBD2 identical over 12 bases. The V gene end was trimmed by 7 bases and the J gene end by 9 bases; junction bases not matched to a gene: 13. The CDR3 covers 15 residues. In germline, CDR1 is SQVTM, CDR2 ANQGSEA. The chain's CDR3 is CSATQTSGSFGEQFF. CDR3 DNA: TGCAGCGCTACTCAGACTAGCGGGAGTTTTGGTGAGCAGTTCTTC.